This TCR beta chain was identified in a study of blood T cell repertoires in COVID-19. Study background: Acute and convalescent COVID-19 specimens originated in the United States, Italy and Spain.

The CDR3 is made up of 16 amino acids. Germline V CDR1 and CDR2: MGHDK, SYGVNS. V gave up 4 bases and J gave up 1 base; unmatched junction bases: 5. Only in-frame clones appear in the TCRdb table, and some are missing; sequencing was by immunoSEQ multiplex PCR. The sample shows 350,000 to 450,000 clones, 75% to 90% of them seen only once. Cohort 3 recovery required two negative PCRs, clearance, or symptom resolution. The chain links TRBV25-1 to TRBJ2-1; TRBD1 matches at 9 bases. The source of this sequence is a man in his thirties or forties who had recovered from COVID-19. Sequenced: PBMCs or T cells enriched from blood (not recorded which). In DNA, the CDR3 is TGTGCCAGCAGTGGGGGACAGGGATCATCCTACAATGAGCAGTTCTTC. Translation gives CASSGGQGSSYNEQFF. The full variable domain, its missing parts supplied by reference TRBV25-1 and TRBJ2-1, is EADIYQTPRYLVIGTGKKITLECSQTMGHDKMYWYQQDPGMELHLIHYSYGVNSTEKGDLSSESTVSRIRTEHFPLTLESARPSHTSQYLCASSGGQGSSYNEQFFGPGTRLTVL.